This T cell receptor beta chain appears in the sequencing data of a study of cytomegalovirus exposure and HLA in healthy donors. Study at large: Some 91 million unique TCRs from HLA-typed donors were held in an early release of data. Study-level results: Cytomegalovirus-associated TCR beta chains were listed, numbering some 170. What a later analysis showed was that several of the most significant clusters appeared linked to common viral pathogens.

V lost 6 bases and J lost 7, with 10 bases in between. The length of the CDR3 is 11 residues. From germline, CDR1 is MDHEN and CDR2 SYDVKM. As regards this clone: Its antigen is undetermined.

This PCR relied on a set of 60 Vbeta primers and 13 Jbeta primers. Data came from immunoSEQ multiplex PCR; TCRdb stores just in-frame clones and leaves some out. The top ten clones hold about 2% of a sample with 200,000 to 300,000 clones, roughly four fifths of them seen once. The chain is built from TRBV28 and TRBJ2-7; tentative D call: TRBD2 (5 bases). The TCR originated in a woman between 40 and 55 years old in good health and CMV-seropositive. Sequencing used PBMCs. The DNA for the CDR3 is TGTGCCAGCAGGAGCGGAAATGAGCAGTACTTC. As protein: CASRSGNEQYF.